This T cell receptor (beta chain) was identified in a study of T cells in localized non-small cell lung cancer. Study outcomes and limitations: Overall survival was longer when the density of T cells in the blood was higher. There was higher T cell clonality in uninvolved adjacent lung than in tumor, and it was highest there.

From germline, CDR1 is SGDLS and CDR2 YYNGEE. The CDR3 is made up of 15 amino acids. Between the trimmed V and J ends, which lost 0 bases and 0 bases, there was a span of 9 bases. The repertoire was sequenced with immunoSEQ multiplex PCR; TCRdb's copy has only in-frame clones and lacks some. The data hold 6,400 or so clones, with around 40% observed a single time. On this clone: The target antigen is unknown.

The chain carries TRBV9 and TRBJ1-1; D not certain. The sequencing here drew on lung tumor tissue, taken before any cancer treatment. This TCR was sampled from a man between 40 and 69 years old with stage III lung adenocarcinoma. The CDR3 here is CASSVDSQMNTEAFF. CDR3 nucleotide sequence: TGTGCCAGCAGCGTAGATTCCCAGATGAACACTGAAGCTTTCTTT.